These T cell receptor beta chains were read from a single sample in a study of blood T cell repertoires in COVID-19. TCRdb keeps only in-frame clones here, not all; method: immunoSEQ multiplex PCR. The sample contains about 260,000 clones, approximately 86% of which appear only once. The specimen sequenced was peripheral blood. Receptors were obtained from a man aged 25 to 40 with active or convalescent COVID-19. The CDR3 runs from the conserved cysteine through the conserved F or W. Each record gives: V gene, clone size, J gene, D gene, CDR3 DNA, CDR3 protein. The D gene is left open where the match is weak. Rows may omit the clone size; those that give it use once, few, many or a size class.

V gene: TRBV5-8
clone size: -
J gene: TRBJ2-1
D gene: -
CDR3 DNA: TGTGCCAGCAGGATAAACAGGGGGGGCTCCTACAATGAGCAGTTCTTC
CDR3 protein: CASRINRGGSYNEQFF

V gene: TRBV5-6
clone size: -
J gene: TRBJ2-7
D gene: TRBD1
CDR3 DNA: TGTGCCAGCAGTGACAGGGGGCAGTTGGGAGAGCAGTACTTC
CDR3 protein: CASSDRGQLGEQYF

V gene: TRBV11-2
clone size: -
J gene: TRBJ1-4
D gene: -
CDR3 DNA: TGTGCCAGCAGCTTAGAAGGAGACAGTAATGAAAAACTGTTTTTT
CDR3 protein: CASSLEGDSNEKLFF

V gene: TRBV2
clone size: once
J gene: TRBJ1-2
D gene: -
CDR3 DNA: TGTGCTAGCAGTGATGCTCGTGCAGGGGACCCTGATAACTATGGCTACACCTTC
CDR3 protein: CASSDARAGDPDNYGYTF

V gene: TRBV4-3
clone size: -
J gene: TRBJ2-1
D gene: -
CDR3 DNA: TGCGCCAGCAGCCAAGATTGGGGGGGGGCAATCTACAATGAGCAGTTCTTC
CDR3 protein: CASSQDWGGAIYNEQFF

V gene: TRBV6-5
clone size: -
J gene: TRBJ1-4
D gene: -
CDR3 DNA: TGTGCCAGCAGTTACCTTAACGACAGGAACGAAAAACTGTTTTTT
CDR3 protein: CASSYLNDRNEKLFF

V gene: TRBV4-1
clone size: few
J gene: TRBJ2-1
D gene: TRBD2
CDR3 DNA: TGCGCCAGTGGACTAGCGGGGGGGAACAATGAGCAGTTCTTC
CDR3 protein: CASGLAGGNNEQFF

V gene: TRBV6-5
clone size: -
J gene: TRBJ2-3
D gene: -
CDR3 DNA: TGTGCCAGCAGTTACTTGGCGGGGGCGACGGATACGCAGTATTTT
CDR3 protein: CASSYLAGATDTQYF

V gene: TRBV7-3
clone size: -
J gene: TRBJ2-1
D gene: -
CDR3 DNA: TGTGCCAGCAGCTACCCAGCCGCGGGGCCCGACTACAATGAGCAGTTCTTC
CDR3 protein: CASSYPAAGPDYNEQFF

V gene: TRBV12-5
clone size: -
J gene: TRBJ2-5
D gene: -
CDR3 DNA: TGTGCTAGTGCCCTGACACCCTTTCAAGAGACCCAGTACTTC
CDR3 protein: CASALTPFQETQYF

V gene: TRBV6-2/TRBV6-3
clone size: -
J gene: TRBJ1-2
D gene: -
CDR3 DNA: TGTGCCAGCAGTTACAACCGGTTAGCTAACTATGGCTACACCTTC
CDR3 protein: CASSYNRLANYGYTF

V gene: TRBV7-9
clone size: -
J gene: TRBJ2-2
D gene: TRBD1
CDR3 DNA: TGTGCCAGCATTCATGCCGGGACAGGGGTGATCGGGGAGCTGTTTTTT
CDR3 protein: CASIHAGTGVIGELFF

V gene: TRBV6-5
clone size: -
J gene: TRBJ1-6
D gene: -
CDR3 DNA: TGTGCCAGCAGTTACAGGGGCCGGTTTAAAGATTCACCCCTCCACTTT
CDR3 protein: CASSYRGRFKDSPLHF

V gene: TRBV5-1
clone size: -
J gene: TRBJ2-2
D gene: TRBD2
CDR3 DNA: TGCGCCAGCAGCTTGGTACTAGCGGGGGAGAACACCGGGGAGCTGTTTTTT
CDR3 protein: CASSLVLAGENTGELFF

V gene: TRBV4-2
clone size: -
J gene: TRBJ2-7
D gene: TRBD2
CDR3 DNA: TGTGCCAGCAGCCCGATCCTTCTCGCGGGGGGCAACGAGCAGTACTTC
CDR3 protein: CASSPILLAGGNEQYF

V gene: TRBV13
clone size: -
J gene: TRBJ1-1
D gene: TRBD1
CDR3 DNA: TGTGCCAGCAGCGAAGGGACAGGGCTAGAAGCTTTCTTT
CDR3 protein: CASSEGTGLEAFF

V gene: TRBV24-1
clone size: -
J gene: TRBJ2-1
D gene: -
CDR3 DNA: TGTGCCACCAGTGATAAGAGCTACTCCTACAATGAGCAGTTCTTC
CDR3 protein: CATSDKSYSYNEQFF

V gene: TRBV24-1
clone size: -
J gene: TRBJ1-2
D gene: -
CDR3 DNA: TGTGCCACCAGTGATACAGACACAAACTATGGCTACACCTTC
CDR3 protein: CATSDTDTNYGYTF

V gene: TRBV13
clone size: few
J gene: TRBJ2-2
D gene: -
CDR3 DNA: TGTGCCAGCAGCTCACAGAACACCGGGGAGCTGTTTTTT
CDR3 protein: CASSSQNTGELFF

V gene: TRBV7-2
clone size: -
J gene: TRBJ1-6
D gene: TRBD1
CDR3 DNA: TGTGCCAGCAGCCGGACAGGGTTTTCTTCACCCCTCCACTTT
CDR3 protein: CASSRTGFSSPLHF

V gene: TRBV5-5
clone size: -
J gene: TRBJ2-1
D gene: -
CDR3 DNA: TGTGCCAGCAGCTTGGACAGGGTTAACAATGAGCAGTTCTTC
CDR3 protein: CASSLDRVNNEQFF

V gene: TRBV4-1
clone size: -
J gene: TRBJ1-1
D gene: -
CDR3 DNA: TGCGCCAGCAGCCTCACGGTCCAGGGGACCATGAACACTGAAGCTTTCTTT
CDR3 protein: CASSLTVQGTMNTEAFF

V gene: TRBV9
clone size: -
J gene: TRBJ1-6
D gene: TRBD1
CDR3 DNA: TGTGCCAGCAGCGTCGGACAGGCCTCACCCCTCCACTTT
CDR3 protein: CASSVGQASPLHF

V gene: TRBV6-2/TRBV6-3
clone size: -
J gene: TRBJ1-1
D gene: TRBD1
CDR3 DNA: TGTGCCAGCAGTTACGAACCGGGACAGGGGTTGGGCACTGAAGCTTTCTTT
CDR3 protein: CASSYEPGQGLGTEAFF

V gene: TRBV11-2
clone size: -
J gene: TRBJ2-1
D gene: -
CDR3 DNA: TGTGCCAGCAGCTTAGGGGACTCGGAATACAATGAGCAGTTCTTC
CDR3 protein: CASSLGDSEYNEQFF

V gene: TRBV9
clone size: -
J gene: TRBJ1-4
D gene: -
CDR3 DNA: TGTGCCAGCAGCCCAAGACAGGATAATGAAAAACTGTTTTTT
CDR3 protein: CASSPRQDNEKLFF

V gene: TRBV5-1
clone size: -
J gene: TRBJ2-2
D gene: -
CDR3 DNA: TGCGCCAGCAGCTTGGACGGAGGGAGTTGGTCCGGGGAGCTGTTTTTT
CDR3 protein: CASSLDGGSWSGELFF

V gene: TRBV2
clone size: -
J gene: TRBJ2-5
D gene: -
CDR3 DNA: TGTGCCAGCAGTGTGGTTAGCTCAGAGACCCAGTACTTC
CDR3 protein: CASSVVSSETQYF

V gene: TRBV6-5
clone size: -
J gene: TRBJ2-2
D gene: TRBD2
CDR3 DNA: TGTGCCAGCAGTTACGAGCGGGGAACCGGGGAGCTGTTTTTT
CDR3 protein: CASSYERGTGELFF

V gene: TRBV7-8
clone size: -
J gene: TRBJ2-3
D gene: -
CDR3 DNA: TGTGCCAGCAGCTTAGCGCAATCTAGCCCCTTTCGCGGTACGCAGTATTTT
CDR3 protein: CASSLAQSSPFRGTQYF

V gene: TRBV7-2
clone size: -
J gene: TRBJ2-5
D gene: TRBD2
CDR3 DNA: TGTGCCAGCAGCGGCGGACTAGCGGGGGCTCAGGAGACCCAGTACTTC
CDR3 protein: CASSGGLAGAQETQYF

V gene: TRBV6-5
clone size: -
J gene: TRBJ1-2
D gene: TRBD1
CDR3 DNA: TGTGCCAGCAGCGCCGACAGGGGGCCCAGTGGCTACACCTTC
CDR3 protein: CASSADRGPSGYTF

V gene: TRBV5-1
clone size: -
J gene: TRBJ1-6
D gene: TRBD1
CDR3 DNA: TGCGCCAGCAGCCCGGGACAGCTGAATAATTCACCCCTCCACTTT
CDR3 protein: CASSPGQLNNSPLHF

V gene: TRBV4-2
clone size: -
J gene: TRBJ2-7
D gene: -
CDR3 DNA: TGTGCCAGCAGCCAAGATTCCGGAGGCTACGAGCAGTACTTC
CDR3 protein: CASSQDSGGYEQYF

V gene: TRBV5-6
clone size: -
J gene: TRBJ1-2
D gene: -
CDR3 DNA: TGTGCCAGCAGCTTGGCAGGAGGGACGGAAGACTATGGCTACACCTTC
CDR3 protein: CASSLAGGTEDYGYTF

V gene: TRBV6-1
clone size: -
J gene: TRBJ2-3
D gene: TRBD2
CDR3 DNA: TGTGCCAGCAGTGGGTGGGGGGGGACTAGCACAGATACGCAGTATTTT
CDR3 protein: CASSGWGGTSTDTQYF

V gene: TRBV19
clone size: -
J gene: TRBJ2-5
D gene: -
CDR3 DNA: TGTGCCAGTACCTCCACGAAGGACAGCCAAGAGACCCAGTACTTC
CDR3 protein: CASTSTKDSQETQYF

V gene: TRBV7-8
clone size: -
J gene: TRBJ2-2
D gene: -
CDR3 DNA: TGTGCCAGCAGCTTTTATGGCCCCGGGGAGCTGTTTTTT
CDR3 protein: CASSFYGPGELFF

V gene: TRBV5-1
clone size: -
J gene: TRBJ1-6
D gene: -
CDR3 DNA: TGCGCCAGCAGCTTGGGGGTGGGAGTTAATTCACCCCTCCACTTT
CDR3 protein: CASSLGVGVNSPLHF

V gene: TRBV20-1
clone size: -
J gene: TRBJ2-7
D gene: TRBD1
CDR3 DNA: TGCAGTGCTAGTAGACAGGGCTCCTACGAGCAGTACTTC
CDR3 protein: CSASRQGSYEQYF

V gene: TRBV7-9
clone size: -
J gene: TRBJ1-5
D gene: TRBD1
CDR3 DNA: TGTGCCAGCAGCGCATCCGGGACAGTGAATCAGCCCCAGCATTTT
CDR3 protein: CASSASGTVNQPQHF

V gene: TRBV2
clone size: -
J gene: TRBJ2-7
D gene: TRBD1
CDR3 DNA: TGTGCCAGCAGACAGGACAGGGTCTTCGAGCAGTACTTC
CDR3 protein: CASRQDRVFEQYF

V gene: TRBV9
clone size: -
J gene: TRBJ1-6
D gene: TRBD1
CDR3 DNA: TGTGCCAGCAGCGTTAGGGACAGTGAAAATTCACCCCTCCACTTT
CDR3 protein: CASSVRDSENSPLHF

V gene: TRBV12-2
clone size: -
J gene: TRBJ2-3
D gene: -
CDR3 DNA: TGTGCAAGTCGCTTAGGGGACAGGGAAGTGGGACAAGATACGCAGTATTTT
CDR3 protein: CASRLGDREVGQDTQYF

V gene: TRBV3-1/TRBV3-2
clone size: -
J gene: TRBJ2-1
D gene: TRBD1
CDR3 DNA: TGTGCCAGCAGCCCATGGACAGGACAGCAGATCCGCTCCTACAATGAGCAGTTCTTC
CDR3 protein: CASSPWTGQQIRSYNEQFF

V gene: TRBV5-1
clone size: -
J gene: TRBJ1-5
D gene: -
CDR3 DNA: TGCGCCAGCAGCCTTTATAGCAATCAGCCCCAGCATTTT
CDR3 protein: CASSLYSNQPQHF

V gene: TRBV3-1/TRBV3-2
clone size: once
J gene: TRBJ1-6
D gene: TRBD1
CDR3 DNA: TGTGCCAGCAGCCAATACCGGGACAGCAATAATTCACCCCTCCACTTT
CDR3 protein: CASSQYRDSNNSPLHF

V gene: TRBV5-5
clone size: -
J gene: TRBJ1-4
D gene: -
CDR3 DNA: TGTGCCAGCAGCTCCGCAGGGGTATTATATGCAACTAATGAAAAACTGTTTTTT
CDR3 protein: CASSSAGVLYATNEKLFF

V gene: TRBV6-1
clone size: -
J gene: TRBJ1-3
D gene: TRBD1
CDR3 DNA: TGTGCCAGCAGCGAAAACCAGGGACAGACCAACTCTGGAAACACCATATATTTT
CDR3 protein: CASSENQGQTNSGNTIYF